The 19 T cell receptor beta chains given below trace back to one sample, sequenced in a study of cytomegalovirus exposure and HLA in healthy donors. Primers included in the PCR were 60 Vbeta and 13 Jbeta primers. The repertoire was sequenced with immunoSEQ multiplex PCR; TCRdb's copy has only in-frame clones and lacks some. This sample carries roughly 190,000 clones, with approximately 6.5% going to the ten biggest clones. Material: PBMCs. These receptors were taken from a man aged 25 to 40 in good health and CMV-seronegative.

A remark on this clone: Other nucleotide sequences in the sample specify the same CDR3. The chain carries TRBV7-9 and TRBJ2-7; maybe TRBD2 (6 bases). The V gene lost 8 bases and the J gene lost 2 bases, with 16 bases spanning the gap. The CDR3 sequence is 14 residues long. The V gene's germline CDR1 is SEHNR and CDR2 FQNEAQ (reference sequence). The CDR3 region has the DNA TGTGCCAGCGCCCCGCCGGGGGTCCCCTACGAGCAGTACTTC. It specifies CASAPPGVPYEQYF.

V is TRBV4-1 and J is TRBJ2-7; 10 positions match TRBD2. CDR3 size: 17 residues. The V gene end was trimmed by 0 bases and the J gene end by 3 bases; junction bases not matched to a gene: 8. CDR1 MGHRA and CDR2 YSYEKL come from the germline V gene. CDR3 nucleotide sequence: TGCGCCAGCAGCCAAGATCAATTACTAGCGGGGAACTACGAGCAGTACTTC. Translated, it gives CASSQDQLLAGNYEQYF.

This chain joins TRBV5-6 and TRBJ2-1; perhaps TRBD2 as D (5 bases). This CDR3 comprises 14 residues. Germline CDR1 SGHDT, CDR2 YYEEEE. Trimming shortened V by 4 bases and J by 5 bases, and 13 bases separated the two germline ends. This CDR3 is CASSGERTNNEQFF. In DNA, the CDR3 is TGTGCCAGCAGCGGTGAGCGGACCAACAATGAGCAGTTCTTC. Variable domain in full (rest from reference TRBV5-6 and TRBJ2-1): DAGVTQSPTHLIKTRGQQVTLRCSPKSGHDTVSWYQQALGQGPQFIFQYYEEEERQRGNFPDRFSGHQFPNYSSELNVNALLLGDSALYLCASSGERTNNEQFFGPGTRLTVL.

The chain has TRBV7-2 and TRBJ1-4; 7 bases line up with TRBD1. The V gene end was trimmed by 5 bases and the J gene end by 8 bases; junction bases not matched to a gene: 8. The CDR3 loop spans 14 amino acids. Germline CDR1 and CDR2: SGHTA and FQGNSA. CDR3 sequence: CASSTTGVGEKLFF. DNA for the CDR3: TGTGCCAGCAGCACAACAGGGGTAGGGGAAAAACTGTTTTTT. The whole variable domain, remainder taken from reference TRBV7-2 and TRBJ1-4, is GAGVSQSPSNKVTEKGKDVELRCDPISGHTALYWYRQSLGQGLEFLIYFQGNSAPDKSGLPSDRFSAERTGGSVSTLTIQRTQQEDSAVYLCASSTTGVGEKLFFGSGTQLSVL.

This rearrangement joins TRBV10-3 to TRBJ1-1; D may be TRBD1 (5 bases). V gave up 5 bases and J gave up 3 bases, with 13 bases separating them. From germline, CDR1 is ENHRY and CDR2 SYGVKD. CDR3 length equals 14 residues. The CDR3 nucleotides read TGTGCCATCAGTACGGAGGGGCGGGACACTGAAGCTTTCTTT. Translated, it gives CAISTEGRDTEAFF.

V usage is TRBV7-9 and J usage is TRBJ1-2, with 7 bases fitting TRBD1. This CDR3 is 14 amino acids long. The ends lost 5 bases at V and 7 bases at J; junction bases unmatched: 10. Germline CDR1 SEHNR, CDR2 FQNEAQ (reference sequence). The CDR3 spells CASSLGRGVSGYTF. The CDR3, as DNA: TGTGCCAGCAGCCTGGGCAGGGGGGTGAGTGGCTACACCTTC.

The J gene is TRBJ2-3, the V gene TRBV28, with D possibly matching TRBD1 (8 bases). Germline CDR1 is MDHEN and CDR2 is SYDVKM. The CDR3 extends over 15 amino acids. V gave up 4 bases and J gave up 1 base, with 12 bases separating them. In nucleotides, the CDR3 is TGTGCCAGCAGTTCAGCGGGACAGGGCACAGATACGCAGTATTTT. It is translated as CASSSAGQGTDTQYF.

The genes are TRBV7-2 and TRBJ1-1; 7 positions agree with TRBD1. The V and J ends lost 4 bases and 3 bases, in that order; junction bases with no gene match: 11. Germline-derived CDR1 and CDR2 are SGHTA and FQGNSA. The CDR3 sequence is 16 residues long. This chain's CDR3 is CASSSSQGSWDTEAFF. In nucleotides, the CDR3 is TGTGCCAGCAGCTCGTCACAGGGGTCTTGGGACACTGAAGCTTTCTTT.

The chain uses TRBV6-4 and TRBJ1-2, with D hard to call. The CDR3 is 13 amino acids. Trimming stripped 0 bases from V and 7 bases from J, with 9 bases between. Germline V gives CDR1 MRHNA, CDR2 SNTAGT. Written as DNA, the CDR3 is TGTGCCAGCAGTGACTCGGGAGGGCTTGGCTACACCTTC. Encoded protein: CASSDSGGLGYTF.

The rearrangement uses TRBV6-5 and TRBJ2-3, with 7 bases matching TRBD2. The trim removed 3 bases at V and 0 bases at J, leaving 6 bases unmatched. The CDR3 is 16 residues long. Germline V gives CDR1 MNHEY, CDR2 SVGAGI. The chain's CDR3 is CASSYGGTTSTDTQYF. CDR3 sequence (DNA): TGTGCCAGCAGTTATGGTGGGACTACTAGCACAGATACGCAGTATTTT.

V gene TRBV2 combines with J gene TRBJ1-1, with D possibly TRBD1 on 6 matching bases. CDR1 is SNHLY and CDR2 is FYNNEI in the germline V gene. V lost 7 bases to trimming and J lost 5 bases, with 14 bases between them. CDR3 length: 13 amino acids. CDR3: CASTLTGGTEAFF. The CDR3 region has the DNA TGTGCCAGCACGTTGACAGGAGGTACTGAAGCTTTCTTT.

The V call is TRBV4-3, the J call TRBJ1-2; D call uncertain. With 4 bases removed from V and 5 bases from J, the gap between germline ends came to 20 bases. The germline CDR1 and CDR2 sequences are LGHNA and YSLEER. CDR3 length: 16 amino acids. CDR3 loop: CASSPQAGGKGYGYTF. Here the CDR3 DNA reads TGCGCCAGCAGCCCGCAGGCAGGAGGAAAGGGTTATGGCTACACCTTC.

The chain uses TRBV5-1 and TRBJ1-4, with TRBD1 matching 9 bases. Per germline, CDR1 SGHRS and CDR2 YFSETQ. The V and J ends lost 0 bases and 4 bases, in that order; junction bases with no gene match: 1. This CDR3 comprises 15 residues. The CDR3 here is CASSLGTGDNEKLFF. The CDR3 nucleotides read TGCGCCAGCAGCTTGGGGACAGGGGATAATGAAAAACTGTTTTTT. The full variable domain, in which reference TRBV5-1 and TRBJ1-4 provide the parts outside the CDR3, is KAGVTQTPRYLIKTRGQQVTLSCSPISGHRSVSWYQQTPGQGLQFLFEYFSETQRNKGNFPGRFSGRQFSNSRSEMNVSTLELGDSALYLCASSLGTGDNEKLFFGSGTQLSVL.

The chain couples TRBV11-3 to TRBJ2-7, with 8 bases lining up with TRBD1. Germline CDR1 reads SGHNT; CDR2 reads YENEEA. The CDR3 runs 15 residues. V was clipped by 5 bases and J by 2 bases; unmatched bases: 8. The CDR3 DNA follows: TGTGCCAGCAGCCCATACAGGGGGGATCCCTACGAGCAGTACTTC. Translation: CASSPYRGDPYEQYF.

The V gene is TRBV6-5, the J gene TRBJ2-7, with a possible D match to TRBD1 (6 bases). CDR1 MNHEY and CDR2 SVGAGI come from the germline V gene. With 6 bases removed from V and 3 bases from J, the gap between germline ends came to 9 bases. The CDR3 is 12 residues long. The CDR3 spells CASRGRGYEQYF. The DNA of the CDR3 is TGTGCCAGCAGGGGCAGGGGCTACGAGCAGTACTTC.

The rearrangement uses TRBV27 and TRBJ2-2; tentative D call: TRBD1 (6 bases). Germline V gene data show CDR1 as MNHEY and CDR2 as SMNVEV (reference sequence). V dropped 6 bases and J dropped 3 bases, with 14 bases sitting between them. The CDR3 sequence is 15 residues long. In nucleotides, the CDR3 is TGTGCCAGCAGATCCGGGACAAGGGACACCGGGGAGCTGTTTTTT. Its protein is CASRSGTRDTGELFF.

The gene calls are TRBV6-5 and TRBJ2-1; D is possibly TRBD2 (6 bases). Between the trimmed V and J ends, which lost 8 bases and 5 bases, there was a span of 19 bases. Germline V gene lookup returns CDR1 MNHEY and CDR2 SVGAGI. The CDR3 has 15 residues. The CDR3 region has the DNA TGTGCCAGCGCGAGGCGCGGGACTCCTCACAATGAGCAGTTCTTC. This sequence encodes CASARRGTPHNEQFF.

The genes are TRBV19 and TRBJ2-1; TRBD2 matches 15 bases. Trimming removed 3 bases from V and 6 bases from J; junction bases left unmatched: 3. CDR1 LNHDA and CDR2 SQIVND come from the germline V gene (reference sequence). The CDR3 has 16 amino acids. The CDR3 sequence is CASSMGGLAGGNEQFF. CDR3 nucleotides: TGTGCCAGTAGTATGGGGGGACTAGCGGGAGGCAATGAGCAGTTCTTC.

This rearrangement joins TRBV28 to TRBJ1-2; D is uncertain. V was shortened by 5 bases and J by 4 bases, with 11 bases between the two germline ends. The CDR3 sequence is 13 residues long. CDR1 MDHEN and CDR2 SYDVKM come from the germline V gene. This chain's CDR3 is CASSPPDTYGYTF. The CDR3 DNA reads TGTGCCAGCAGTCCCCCAGACACCTATGGCTACACCTTC.